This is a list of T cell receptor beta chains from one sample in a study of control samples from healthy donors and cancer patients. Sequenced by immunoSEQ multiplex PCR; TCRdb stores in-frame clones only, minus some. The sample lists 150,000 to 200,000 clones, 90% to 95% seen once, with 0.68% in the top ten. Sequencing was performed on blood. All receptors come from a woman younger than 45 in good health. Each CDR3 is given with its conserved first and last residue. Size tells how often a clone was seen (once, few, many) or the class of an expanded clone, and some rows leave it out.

CDR3aa: CAVRDPKSSYNEQFF
v_gene: TRBV5-1
j_gene: TRBJ2-1
abundance: .

CDR3aa: CASSLEVSGKGYTF
v_gene: TRBV7-9
j_gene: TRBJ1-2
abundance: .

CDR3aa: CASSLSMAGVQNEQYF
v_gene: TRBV27
j_gene: TRBJ2-7
abundance: .

CDR3aa: CASVTRRQSSYNSPLHF
v_gene: TRBV28
j_gene: TRBJ1-6
abundance: .

CDR3aa: CASKTPNPAGEQYF
v_gene: TRBV28
j_gene: TRBJ2-7
abundance: .

CDR3aa: CASSRQGVTEAFF
v_gene: TRBV6-5
j_gene: TRBJ1-1
abundance: .

CDR3aa: CASSFRLAGPADTQYF
v_gene: TRBV27
j_gene: TRBJ2-3
abundance: .

CDR3aa: CASSGDREKPQHF
v_gene: TRBV19
j_gene: TRBJ1-5
abundance: .

CDR3aa: CASSALADSLWSSYNEQFF
v_gene: TRBV28
j_gene: TRBJ2-1
abundance: .

CDR3aa: CASSRATSGGGWQETQYF
v_gene: TRBV6-6
j_gene: TRBJ2-5
abundance: .

CDR3aa: CASGGQYSNQPQHF
v_gene: TRBV28
j_gene: TRBJ1-5
abundance: .

CDR3aa: CASSIGANYGYTF
v_gene: TRBV19
j_gene: TRBJ1-2
abundance: .

CDR3aa: CASVRRAGSNQPQHF
v_gene: TRBV28
j_gene: TRBJ1-5
abundance: .

CDR3aa: CASSPSGRDYEQFF
v_gene: TRBV7-3
j_gene: TRBJ2-1
abundance: .

CDR3aa: CSVEAASGAQETQYF
v_gene: TRBV29-1
j_gene: TRBJ2-5
abundance: .

CDR3aa: CASRPGLANTGELFF
v_gene: TRBV5-6
j_gene: TRBJ2-2
abundance: .

CDR3aa: CASSLVAGRAGNEQFF
v_gene: TRBV5-5
j_gene: TRBJ2-1
abundance: .

CDR3aa: CASSLLQGTVNTGELFF
v_gene: TRBV5-1
j_gene: TRBJ2-2
abundance: .

CDR3aa: CASSRGRGTDTQYF
v_gene: TRBV11-3
j_gene: TRBJ2-3
abundance: once

CDR3aa: CASSLAAEAFF
v_gene: TRBV11-2
j_gene: TRBJ1-1
abundance: .

CDR3aa: CASSSLRQNTGELFF
v_gene: TRBV19
j_gene: TRBJ2-2
abundance: .

CDR3aa: CSGGLVVSYNEQFF
v_gene: TRBV29-1
j_gene: TRBJ2-1
abundance: .

CDR3aa: CASSAGTSGRAGELFF
v_gene: TRBV5-1
j_gene: TRBJ2-2
abundance: .

CDR3aa: CASSLEPRRANTGELFF
v_gene: TRBV11-3
j_gene: TRBJ2-2
abundance: .

CDR3aa: CASSQRPGPYEQYF
v_gene: TRBV27
j_gene: TRBJ2-7
abundance: .

CDR3aa: CASRPSMNTEAFF
v_gene: TRBV12-3/TRBV12-4
j_gene: TRBJ1-1
abundance: .

CDR3aa: CASSPQSGGDQPQHF
v_gene: TRBV21-1
j_gene: TRBJ1-5
abundance: .

CDR3aa: CASSLVTGNTIYF
v_gene: TRBV13
j_gene: TRBJ1-3
abundance: .

CDR3aa: CASSFHLPTADTQYF
v_gene: TRBV28
j_gene: TRBJ2-3
abundance: .

CDR3aa: CASSLNNGRQGDTQYF
v_gene: TRBV5-1
j_gene: TRBJ2-3
abundance: .

CDR3aa: CAISETHLNEQFF
v_gene: TRBV10-3
j_gene: TRBJ2-1
abundance: .

CDR3aa: CSVEGLRAFF
v_gene: TRBV29-1
j_gene: TRBJ1-1
abundance: .

CDR3aa: CASSYPDRGHYEQYF
v_gene: TRBV6-6
j_gene: TRBJ2-7
abundance: .

CDR3aa: CAWTSGVGETQYF
v_gene: TRBV30
j_gene: TRBJ2-5
abundance: .

CDR3aa: CASSPLAVTVSYEQYF
v_gene: TRBV18
j_gene: TRBJ2-7
abundance: .

CDR3aa: CATSEASGMFTDTQYF
v_gene: TRBV24-1
j_gene: TRBJ2-3
abundance: once

CDR3aa: CASSYGTGELFF
v_gene: TRBV6-5
j_gene: TRBJ2-2
abundance: .

CDR3aa: CASSLVAEFSGNTIYF
v_gene: TRBV7-6
j_gene: TRBJ1-3
abundance: few

CDR3aa: CATSDFGPGLAGKRNEKLFF
v_gene: TRBV24-1
j_gene: TRBJ1-4
abundance: .

CDR3aa: CASSDSSGGVPDTQYF
v_gene: TRBV6-4
j_gene: TRBJ2-3
abundance: .

CDR3aa: CASSLDGTKQETQYF
v_gene: TRBV7-2
j_gene: TRBJ2-5
abundance: .

CDR3aa: CASSSEPGLAGGTQYF
v_gene: TRBV5-4
j_gene: TRBJ2-3
abundance: .

CDR3aa: CASSFTGVDSPLHF
v_gene: TRBV27
j_gene: TRBJ1-6
abundance: .

CDR3aa: CATSQGGSGNTIYF
v_gene: TRBV24-1
j_gene: TRBJ1-3
abundance: few

CDR3aa: CASSLSTDTQYF
v_gene: TRBV28
j_gene: TRBJ2-3
abundance: .

CDR3aa: CASSEGGTANSPLHF
v_gene: TRBV2
j_gene: TRBJ1-6
abundance: once

CDR3aa: CASSLRYTGANVLTF
v_gene: TRBV5-6
j_gene: TRBJ2-6
abundance: .

CDR3aa: CASSLGFSTDTQYF
v_gene: TRBV6-5
j_gene: TRBJ2-3
abundance: .

CDR3aa: CASSQENMLNTEAFF
v_gene: TRBV4-2
j_gene: TRBJ1-1
abundance: .

CDR3aa: CASSPVADGAYEQYF
v_gene: TRBV6-4
j_gene: TRBJ2-7
abundance: few

CDR3aa: CASSARGQKNTEAFF
v_gene: TRBV9
j_gene: TRBJ1-1
abundance: .

CDR3aa: CASSSIPQGAETQYF
v_gene: TRBV28
j_gene: TRBJ2-5
abundance: once

CDR3aa: CASSVRFYEQYF
v_gene: TRBV28
j_gene: TRBJ2-7
abundance: .

CDR3aa: CSALRGTEAFF
v_gene: TRBV20-1
j_gene: TRBJ1-1
abundance: .

CDR3aa: CASSLGLEFYEQYF
v_gene: TRBV7-2
j_gene: TRBJ2-7
abundance: once

CDR3aa: CSASRTGSSYNEQFF
v_gene: TRBV20-1
j_gene: TRBJ2-1
abundance: .

CDR3aa: CASSQFISTSGNTIYF
v_gene: TRBV4-1
j_gene: TRBJ1-3
abundance: .

CDR3aa: CASSAGLSGANVLTF
v_gene: TRBV19
j_gene: TRBJ2-6
abundance: .

CDR3aa: CSVELSEAPGYEQYF
v_gene: TRBV29-1
j_gene: TRBJ2-7
abundance: .

CDR3aa: CASSVVAGGGNEQFF
v_gene: TRBV7-6
j_gene: TRBJ2-1
abundance: .